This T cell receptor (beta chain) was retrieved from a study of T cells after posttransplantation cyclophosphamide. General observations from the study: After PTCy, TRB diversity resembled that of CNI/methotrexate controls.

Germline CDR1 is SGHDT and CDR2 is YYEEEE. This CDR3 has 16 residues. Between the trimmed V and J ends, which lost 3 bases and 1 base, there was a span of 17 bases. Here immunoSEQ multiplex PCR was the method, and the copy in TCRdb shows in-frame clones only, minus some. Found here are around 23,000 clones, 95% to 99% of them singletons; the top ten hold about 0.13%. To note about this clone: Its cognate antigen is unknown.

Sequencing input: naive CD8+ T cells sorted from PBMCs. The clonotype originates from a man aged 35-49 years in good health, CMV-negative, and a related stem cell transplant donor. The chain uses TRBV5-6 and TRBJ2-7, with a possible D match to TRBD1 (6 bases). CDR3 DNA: TGTGCCAGCAGCTCAGAAATAAGGGACATGTCCTACGAGCAGTACTTC. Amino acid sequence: CASSSEIRDMSYEQYF.